The 11 T cell receptor beta chains reported below all come from one sample, sequenced in a study of T cells in Graves' hyperthyroidism and ophthalmopathy. Amplified regions were TCR beta CDR3 sequences from RNA transcripts. With the HTBI primer set, the TCR CDR3 went through a first round of RT-PCR. TCRdb reanalysed the multiplex PCR reads using MiXCR and keeps one entry per CDR3 protein. The sample consists of some 360,000 distinct CDR3 sequences, around 13% of them appearing once. Material for sequencing was blood. These receptors were obtained from a woman in her fifties or sixties with Graves' hyperthyroidism.

A few counts support this clonotype. The rearrangement joins TRBV10-2 to TRBJ2-5; the D gene is possibly TRBD1 (5 bases). V shed 6 bases and J shed 6 bases, with 14 bases lying between them. This CDR3 is 13 amino acids long. Germline V gene lookup returns CDR1 WSHSY and CDR2 SAAADI. CDR3 protein: CASSYGAEQTQYF. Here the CDR3 DNA reads TGCGCCAGCAGCTATGGGGCCGAACAGACCCAGTACTTC.

The table lists this clonotype with many counts. The chain uses TRBV12-3 or TRBV12-4 and TRBJ1-2, with 10 bases aligning to TRBD1. The CDR3 spans 14 residues. V trimming: 7 bases; J trimming: 4 bases; junction bases outside the gene matches: 6. For the CDR3, the DNA is TGTGCCAGCACCCGGGACAGGGGCCTCTATGGCTACACCTTC. Translating gives CASTRDRGLYGYTF.

This clonotype has ten or more counts. The chain links TRBV6-2 or TRBV6-3 to TRBJ2-3; TRBD1 matches at 7 bases. Germline V gene lookup returns CDR1 MNHEY and CDR2 SVGEGT. Trimming at V came to 4 bases and at J to 4 bases, leaving 8 bases not matched to a gene. The CDR3 is made up of 15 amino acids. The CDR3, as DNA: TGTGCCAGCAGTTCGGCAGGGGGAGTCGCAGATACGCAGTATTTT. It yields the protein CASSSAGGVADTQYF.

This clonotype was seen many times. The chain is built from TRBV18 and TRBJ2-5, with D perhaps TRBD1 (6 bases). The CDR3 covers 15 residues. Germline V gene lookup returns CDR1 KGHSH and CDR2 LQKENI. V lost 2 bases and J lost 2, with 12 bases in between. CDR3 region: CASSPIQGQQETQYF. The CDR3 region has the DNA TGTGCCAGCTCACCAATTCAGGGACAACAAGAGACCCAGTACTTC.

This clonotype was detected only a few times. The rearrangement uses TRBV19 and TRBJ2-1, with D maybe TRBD1 (6 bases). The germline V and J ends were trimmed by 6 bases and 6 bases, with 12 bases remaining between them. The CDR3 totals 13 residues. The germline V gene encodes CDR1 LNHDA and CDR2 SQIVND (reference sequence). CDR3 sequence: CASSHTGSNEQFF. In nucleotides, the CDR3 is TGTGCCAGTAGCCATACAGGGAGCAATGAGCAGTTCTTC.

The chain couples TRBV28 to TRBJ1-2; 9 bases match TRBD1. This CDR3 is 14 amino acids long. Germline CDR1 MDHEN, CDR2 SYDVKM. V dropped 3 bases and J dropped 6; count of bases not matched to a gene: 5. Here the CDR3 reads CASSLGDRVDGYTF. The DNA for the CDR3 is TGTGCCAGCAGTTTGGGGGACAGGGTGGATGGCTACACCTTC.

In this sample, this clonotype turned up many times. CDR3 protein: CASRAGLAIQETQYF. CDR3 in DNA: TGTGCCAGCAGGGCGGGACTAGCGATACAAGAGACCCAGTACTTC. The chain recombines TRBV2 with TRBJ2-5, with 10 bases aligning to TRBD2. The CDR3 spans 15 residues. CDR1 SNHLY and CDR2 FYNNEI come from the germline V gene. Trimming took 6 bases from V and 2 from J; bases not matched to a gene: 6.

This clonotype was counted at least ten times. This chain links TRBV4-2 with TRBJ2-1; D unresolved. The V end lost 4 bases, the J end lost 7 bases, and 17 bases lay between the germline ends. The CDR3 spans 15 residues. Germline V lookup: CDR1 LGHNA, CDR2 YNFKEQ. Here the CDR3 reads CASSPVGSGRNEQFF. The CDR3 DNA follows: TGTGCCAGCAGCCCGGTCGGTTCTGGTAGGAATGAGCAGTTCTTC.

This clonotype was observed many times. The chain joins TRBV12-3 or TRBV12-4 to TRBJ1-2; D gene ambiguous. CDR3 size: 13 residues. V shed 3 bases and J shed 1 base, with 6 bases lying between them. CDR3 in amino acids: CASSLNNNYGYTF. Written as DNA, the CDR3 is TGTGCCAGCAGTTTGAACAATAACTATGGCTACACCTTC.

This clonotype was seen ten or more times. V and J are TRBV5-1 and TRBJ1-1; D is unresolved. This CDR3 region has 13 residues. With 0 bases removed from V and 6 bases from J, the gap between germline ends came to 9 bases. From germline, CDR1 is SGHRS and CDR2 YFSETQ. The CDR3 is CASSLGRASEAFF. CDR3 bases: TGCGCCAGCAGCTTGGGGAGGGCGTCTGAAGCTTTCTTT.

This clonotype occurred many times. The CDR3 nucleotides read TGTGCCAGCAGTAAAAAGGCCGTCCTAGCGGGAGAGAAATACGAGCAGTACTTC. It encodes CASSKKAVLAGEKYEQYF. The chain combines TRBV6-2 or TRBV6-3 with TRBJ2-7, with 10 bases fitting TRBD2. CDR1 and CDR2 from the germline V gene are MNHEY and SVGEGT. The CDR3 extends over 18 amino acids. Trimming at V came to 5 bases and at J to 4 bases, leaving 17 bases not matched to a gene.